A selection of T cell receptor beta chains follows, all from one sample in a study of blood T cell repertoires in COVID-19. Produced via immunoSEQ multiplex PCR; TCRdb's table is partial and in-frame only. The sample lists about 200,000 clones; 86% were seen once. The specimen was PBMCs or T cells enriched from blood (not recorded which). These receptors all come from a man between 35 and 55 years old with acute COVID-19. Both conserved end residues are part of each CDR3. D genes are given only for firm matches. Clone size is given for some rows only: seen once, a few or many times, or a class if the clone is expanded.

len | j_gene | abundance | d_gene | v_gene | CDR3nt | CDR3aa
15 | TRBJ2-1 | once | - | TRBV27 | TGTGCCAGCAGTTGGGACGGGAGAGGCTACAATGAGCAGTTCTTC | CASSWDGRGYNEQFF
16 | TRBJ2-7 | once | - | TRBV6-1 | TGTGCCAGCAGTGAAAGGCCGTTCGAGGGCTCCTACGAGCAGTACTTC | CASSERPFEGSYEQYF
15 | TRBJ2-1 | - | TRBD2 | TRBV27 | TGTGCCACCAGACGAGAACTAGCGGGAGGGAATGAGCAGTTCTTC | CATRRELAGGNEQFF
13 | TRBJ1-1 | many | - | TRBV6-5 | TGTGCCAGCAGACCAGGGGAAAACACTGAAGCTTTCTTT | CASRPGENTEAFF
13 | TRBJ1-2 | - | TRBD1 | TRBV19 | TGTGCCAGTAGTATGGGACAGCCTTTAGGCTACACCTTC | CASSMGQPLGYTF
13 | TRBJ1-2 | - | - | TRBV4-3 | TGCGCCAGCAGCCAAGAAGGGGGGGGAGGCTACACCTTC | CASSQEGGGGYTF
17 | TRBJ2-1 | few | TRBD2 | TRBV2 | TGTGCCAGCAGCTGGACTAGCGGGAGGGCCGGGGGCAATGAGCAGTTCTTC | CASSWTSGRAGGNEQFF
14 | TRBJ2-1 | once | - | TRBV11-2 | TGTGCCAGCAGCTCCCGGACAGTATACAATGAGCAGTTCTTC | CASSSRTVYNEQFF
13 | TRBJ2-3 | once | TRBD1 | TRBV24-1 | TGTGCCCCAGGGGGTTTTAGTCCAGATACGCAGTATTTT | CAPGGFSPDTQYF
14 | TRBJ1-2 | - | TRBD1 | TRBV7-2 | TGTGCCAGCAGCGCCGACAGGGGGCTGCTTGGCTACACCTTC | CASSADRGLLGYTF
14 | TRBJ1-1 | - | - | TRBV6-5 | TGTGCCAGCACCGCGAGAGCCTCGAACACTGAAGCTTTCTTT | CASTARASNTEAFF
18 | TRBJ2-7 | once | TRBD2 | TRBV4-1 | TGCGCCAGCAGCCCCGGGACTAGCGGAAACAGTACCTCCTACGAGCAGTACTTC | CASSPGTSGNSTSYEQYF
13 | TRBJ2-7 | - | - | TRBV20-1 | TGCAGTGCTAGTCCCCAGGGGAAGGGTGGGCAGTACTTC | CSASPQGKGGQYF